This TCR beta chain was observed in a study of blood T cell repertoires in COVID-19. In the study overall: Donors in the United States, Italy and Spain gave samples during acute or convalescent COVID-19. PBMCs, B-cell-depleted T cells, or T cells were the source of the cDNA or gDNA that made up the material.

Germline V gives CDR1 LGHNT, CDR2 FRNRAP. This CDR3 is 13 amino acids long. Trimming took 0 bases from V and 10 from J, leaving 11 bases between them. The protocol was immunoSEQ multiplex PCR, while the TCRdb copy is restricted to in-frame clones and leaves out a portion. The sample holds some 250,000 clones; approximately 84% are singletons and the top ten take roughly 3%. The sequence was obtained from a woman in her twenties or thirties who had recovered from COVID-19. Input material: peripheral blood. The V and J genes are TRBV12-5 and TRBJ2-3; D call uncertain. The CDR3 here is CASGLVRSEAQYF. The CDR3 DNA follows: TGTGCTAGTGGTTTGGTACGGTCCGAGGCGCAGTATTTT.